Following are 10 T cell receptor beta chains from one sample sequenced in a study of T-cell reconstitution after alpha-beta-depleted transplantation in children. The authors prepared the TCRbeta library with unique molecular identifiers. TCRdb re-called the PCR reads through MiXCR, storing one row per CDR3 protein. The sample contains about 400,000 distinct CDR3 sequences, roughly 17% of which appear only once. Sequences were derived from PBMCs, mostly from graft donor cells, sampled 360 days after TCRalphabeta/CD19-depleted stem cell transplant. Receptor source: a boy in the first two years of life who had a stem cell transplant for Wiskott-Aldrich syndrome, so the T cells may come from the graft donor.

The rearrangement joins TRBV7-2 to TRBJ2-7, with 7 nucleotides matching TRBD2. Germline V gene sequence: CDR1 SGHTA, CDR2 FQGNSA. This CDR3 has 14 residues. V lost 3 bases, J lost 4 bases, and 6 bases stayed unmatched. The chain's CDR3 is CASSLSGNLYEQYF. The CDR3 DNA reads TGTGCCAGCAGCTTGAGCGGGAACCTATACGAGCAGTACTTC.

Only a few counts were recorded for this clonotype. J is TRBJ2-5 and V is TRBV14; weak D call: TRBD1 (5 bases). The CDR3 extends over 16 amino acids. Germline V gives CDR1 SGHDN, CDR2 FVKESK. The germline V and J ends were trimmed by 0 bases and 7 bases, with 18 bases remaining between them. The CDR3 spells CASSQDRYRTQGTQYF. As DNA, the CDR3 is TGTGCCAGCAGCCAAGATCGATACAGGACCCAGGGGACCCAGTACTTC.

The chain uses TRBV7-9 and TRBJ2-5; 7 nucleotides align to TRBD1. The CDR3 loop spans 15 amino acids. The germline CDR1 and CDR2 sequences are SEHNR and FQNEAQ (reference sequence). Trimming at V came to 5 bases and at J to 5 bases, leaving 11 bases not matched to a gene. DNA for the CDR3: TGTGCCAGCAGCCTAACAGGGGTCCTCGGGGAGACCCAGTACTTC. Amino acids: CASSLTGVLGETQYF. The full variable domain, in which reference TRBV7-9 and TRBJ2-5 provide the parts outside the CDR3, is DTGVSQNPRHKITKRGQNVTFRCDPISEHNRLYWYRQTLGQGPEFLTYFQNEAQLEKSRLLSDRFSAERPKGSFSTLEIQRTEQGDSAMYLCASSLTGVLGETQYFGPGTRLLVL.

The chain carries TRBV7-6 and TRBJ2-7; 9 bases are shared with TRBD1. The CDR3 length is 19 residues. Germline V gene data show CDR1 as SGHVS and CDR2 as FNYEAQ. Trimming cost V 1 base and J 0 bases; bases outside gene matches: 13. The CDR3 region is CASSLEGGTGKVSSYEQYF. DNA for the CDR3: TGTGCCAGCAGCTTAGAAGGTGGGACAGGGAAAGTAAGCTCCTACGAGCAGTACTTC. Looking up the rest from reference TRBV7-6 and TRBJ2-7 gives the full variable domain: GAGVSQSPRYKVTKRGQDVALRCDPISGHVSLYWYRQALGQGPEFLTYFNYEAQQDKSGLPNDRFSAERPEGSISTLTIQRTEQRDSAMYRCASSLEGGTGKVSSYEQYFGPGTRLTVT.

This clonotype came up a few times. The chain recombines TRBV15 with TRBJ2-7; D is uncertain. From germline, CDR1 is LNHNV and CDR2 YYDKDF (reference sequence). Trimming took off 0 bases at V and 3 bases at J, with 9 bases between the two ends. CDR3 length: 14 amino acids. For the CDR3, the DNA is TGTGCCACCAGCAGAGATGGTTTGGGCTACGAGCAGTACTTC. Encoded protein: CATSRDGLGYEQYF.

This clonotype was picked up a small number of times. This chain links TRBV6-5 with TRBJ2-5; D call uncertain. This CDR3 spans 14 amino acids. Germline values: CDR1 MNHEY, CDR2 SVGAGI. V was cut by 0 bases and J by 2 bases, with 7 bases left in between. CDR3 sequence reads: CASSYSTYQETQYF. The DNA for the CDR3 is TGTGCCAGCAGTTACTCGACTTATCAAGAGACCCAGTACTTC.

Only a few counts were recorded for this clonotype. The V gene is TRBV6-1, the J gene TRBJ2-2, with TRBD2 as a possible D gene (5 bases). The V end was cut by 6 bases, the J end by 8 bases, with 19 bases between. The CDR3 sequence is 15 residues long. Germline V lookup: CDR1 MNHNS, CDR2 SASEGT. The CDR3 region is CASSPGIGVWGELFF. Here the CDR3 DNA reads TGTGCCAGCAGCCCCGGGATCGGGGTTTGGGGGGAGCTGTTTTTT.

V usage is TRBV29-1 and J usage is TRBJ2-2; a possible D gene is TRBD2 (6 bases). The CDR3 totals 13 residues. Trimming removed 5 bases from V and 3 bases from J, with 10 bases in between. Germline V CDR1 and CDR2: SQVTM, ANQGSEA. This CDR3 reads CSVRDSYTGELFF. Written as DNA, the CDR3 is TGCAGCGTTCGGGACTCTTACACCGGGGAGCTGTTTTTT.

This clonotype showed up just a few times. V and J are TRBV10-1 and TRBJ2-7; D might be TRBD2 (5 bases). Per the germline V gene, CDR1 is WNHNN and CDR2 is SYGVQD (reference sequence). The CDR3 is 14 amino acids. Trimming pared 3 bases from V and 8 bases from J, leaving 17 bases between. CDR3 bases: TGCGCCAGCAGTGACGGGGTCCCAAGCGGAAAGCAGTACTTC. Protein product: CASSDGVPSGKQYF.

This clonotype appeared a few times. The CDR3 bases are TGTGCCATCAACCAAGCGGGGACCCAAGAGACCCAGTACTTC. It specifies CAINQAGTQETQYF. V gene TRBV10-3 combines with J gene TRBJ2-5; 7 nucleotides match TRBD2. The CDR3 spans 14 residues. Germline CDR1 ENHRY, CDR2 SYGVKD. J lost 1 base, V lost 7 bases, and 6 bases had no gene match.